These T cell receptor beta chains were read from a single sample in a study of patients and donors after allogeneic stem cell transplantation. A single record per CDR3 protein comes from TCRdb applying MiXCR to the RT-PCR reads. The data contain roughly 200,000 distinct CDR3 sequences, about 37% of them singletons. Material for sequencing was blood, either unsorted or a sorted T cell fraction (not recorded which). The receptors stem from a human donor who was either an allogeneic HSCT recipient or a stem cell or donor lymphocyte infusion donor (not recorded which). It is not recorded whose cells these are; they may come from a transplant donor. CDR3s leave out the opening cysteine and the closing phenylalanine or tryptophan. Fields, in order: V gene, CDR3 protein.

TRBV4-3,ASSQDVNTETQY
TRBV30,AWMKGPLEKLF
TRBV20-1,SARDPGGSHNSPLH
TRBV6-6,ASSSGRRTGSSYNSPLH
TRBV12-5,ASGLALGGGTGEAF
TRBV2,ASSEWAGGRTTEAF
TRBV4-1,ASSQDPLNYGYT
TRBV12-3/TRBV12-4,ASRLRTGNTEAF
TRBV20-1,SARDRGRGSNQPQH
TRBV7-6,ASSLDDRAAVGSGNTIY
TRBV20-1,SARLAGALNTGELF
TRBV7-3,ASSPGTLETQY
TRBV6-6,ASSTSLRPTSSTDTQY
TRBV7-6,ASSPINSPGNEAF
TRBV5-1,ASSLDWGEETQY
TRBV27,ASSLGTSGRKDTQY
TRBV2,ASSTLRDRILMNTEAF
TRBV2,ASSQRGQGNVYGYT
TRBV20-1,SPRDRGNSPLH
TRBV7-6,ASSRGGRVDEQY
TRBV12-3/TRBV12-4,ASSYPGQVYNEQF
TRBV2,ASSEAGRPYEQY
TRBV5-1,ASRRDLEAF
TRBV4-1,ASSQGPGTGNEKLF
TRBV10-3,AIRGQLSGNTIY
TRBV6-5,ASALGFGNTGELF
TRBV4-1,ASSRQGEGETQY
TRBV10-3,AISEIDREAGELF